A selection of T cell receptor beta chains follows, all from one sample in a study of cytomegalovirus exposure and HLA in healthy donors. TCRdb's copy holds only in-frame clones and misses some; the assay was immunoSEQ multiplex PCR. The data contain some 130,000 clones, about 74% of them seen just once; the ten biggest clones take up approximately 7.2%. The sequencing sample was made of PBMCs. These receptors all come from a male donor in good health and CMV-seronegative. The CDR3 runs from the conserved cysteine through the conserved F or W. The order of the fields is V gene, J gene, clone size, D gene, CDR3 DNA, CDR3 protein. D genes are given only for firm matches. The size of a clone is reported for some rows only, either as once, few or many, or as a class for expanded clones.

>TRBV18|TRBJ1-1|-|-
TGTGCCAGCTCACCACAGTGGGGGGGGTCTAACGCTGAAGCTTTCTTT
CASSPQWGGSNAEAFF
>TRBV28|TRBJ2-5|-|-
TGTGCCAGCTGCTTAGCTCGGGAGACCCAGTACTTC
CASCLARETQYF
>TRBV7-2|TRBJ1-1|once|-
TGTGCCAGCAGACTCCCACACGGAGCGGCTGAAGCTTTCTTT
CASRLPHGAAEAFF
>TRBV4-3|TRBJ2-7|-|-
TGCGCCAGCAGCCTACAGGTTAGCTCCTACGAGCAGTACTTC
CASSLQVSSYEQYF
>TRBV7-9|TRBJ2-7|many|-
TGTGCCAGCAGCTTAGTTTCAGCGAGCTCCTACGAGCAGTACTTC
CASSLVSASSYEQYF
>TRBV7-2|TRBJ2-1|-|-
TGTGCCAGCAGCTTAGTCGGACTCTCGGAGGGGTTCTTC
CASSLVGLSEGFF
>TRBV18|TRBJ2-7|-|TRBD1
TGTGCCAGCTCACCAGAAGGGACAGGGCGGTACGAGCAGTACTTC
CASSPEGTGRYEQYF
>TRBV9|TRBJ2-2|-|-
TGTGCCAGCAGTTCCAGCGGGGAGCTGTTTTTT
CASSSSGELFF
>TRBV21-1|TRBJ2-7|-|-
TGTGCCAGCAGCCTGGACAGAGACCCCCTTTTCTCCTACGAGCAGTACTTC
CASSLDRDPLFSYEQYF
>TRBV6-5|TRBJ1-5|-|-
TGTGCCAGCAGTGACAGGTTCGGTAATCAGCCCCAGCATTTT
CASSDRFGNQPQHF
>TRBV11-3|TRBJ2-1|-|TRBD2
TGTGCCAGCAGCTTAGGAGAGAGAGCGGGAGGGGGAAAGGAGCAGTTCTTC
CASSLGERAGGGKEQFF
>TRBV7-6|TRBJ2-5|few|-
TGTGCCAGCAGCTTAGCCGGGATGTCGCAAGAGACCCAGTACTTC
CASSLAGMSQETQYF
>TRBV27|TRBJ1-1|-|-
TGTGCCAGACGACAGGATGAAGCTTTCTTT
CARRQDEAFF
>TRBV4-3|TRBJ2-3|-|-
TGCGCCAGCAGCCTGGACTCGGACACAGATACGCAGTATTTT
CASSLDSDTDTQYF
>TRBV21-1|TRBJ1-1|few|-
TGTGCCAGCTTAAAGCCCCCCCCCAGGGGGCAGGGTTGCACTGAAGCTTTCTTT
CASLKPPPRGQGCTEAFF